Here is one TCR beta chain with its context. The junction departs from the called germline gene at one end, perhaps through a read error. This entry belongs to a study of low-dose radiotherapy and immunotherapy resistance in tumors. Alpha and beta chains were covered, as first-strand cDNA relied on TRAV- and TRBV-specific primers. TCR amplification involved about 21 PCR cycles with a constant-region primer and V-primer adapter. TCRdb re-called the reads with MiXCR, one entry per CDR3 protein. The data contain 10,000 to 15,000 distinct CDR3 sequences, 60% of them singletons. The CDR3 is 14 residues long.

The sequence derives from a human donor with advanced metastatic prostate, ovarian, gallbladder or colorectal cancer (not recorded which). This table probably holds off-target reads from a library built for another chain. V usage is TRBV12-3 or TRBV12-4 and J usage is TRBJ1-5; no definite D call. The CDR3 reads CASNAADSNQPQRF. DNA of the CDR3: TGTGCCAGCAACGCAGCGGATAGCAATCAGCCCCAGCGTTTT.